Included here is one TCR beta chain sequence, with context. This clone showed up just a few times. Its binding antigen is unknown. Mouse gene names and germline sequences are the ones reported for this receptor. The read terminates 4 residues ahead of where the CDR3 ends, so the germline J gene completes it. CDR1 and CDR2 are read off the germline V gene (reference sequence) as LGHNA and YNLKQL. Trimming takes 4 bases from V and 4 bases from J, and the germline ends sit 13 bases apart. Including the terminal cysteine and phenylalanine, the CDR3 comprises 15 residues. Sequencing covers 33 bases of the CDR3, shown here with the frame starting at base 1. The method was the immunoSEQ multiplex PCR assay. For TCR sequencing, RNA was extracted from every sample and reverse transcribed into cDNA to serve as template. First-strand cDNA was synthesized using SuperScript III with a 2:1 mix of oligo-dT and random hexamers. A synthetic immune receptor repertoire was used to gauge amplification bias, and whatever bias remained was removed computationally. Sequencing of the libraries was done on Illumina HiSeq with 60 bp reads that cover the CDR3, reading from J toward V. Concerning the study's data processing: Raw reads were preprocessed for error removal, and CDR3 was defined according to IMGT conventions as running from the conserved cysteine to phenylalanine. To get clonality, Shannon entropy was normalized by log2 of the number of productive unique TCRs and the result was subtracted from 1. CD4 or CD8 identity of scalp clones was inferred by cross-referencing scalp TCRbeta sequences with sorted blood CD4 and CD8 repertoires. The table comes from immuneACCESS by way of TCRdb, which keeps in-frame sequences with V and J called. Part of the clones is missing from these tables; in studies checked, under half for an unresolved V gene and the rest for unknown reasons. V and J calls and clone size are as listed in that table; D and trimming were resolved from the DNA. The sample comprises roughly 260,000 clones, and every one was counted more than once. In total, the top ten clones hold around 1.2% of the sample.

The data originate from a study of CD8+ T cells in alopecia areata (dated by TCRdb to about 2018). Context from the whole study: Skin from C3H/HeJ donors aged roughly 6-12 months with spontaneous alopecia was grafted onto female C3H/HeJ recipients aged about 7-10 weeks. In both human patients and the C3H/HeJ mouse model, the study applied high-throughput TCRbeta sequencing to look at T cell clonal expansion in alopecia areata. In humans, TCRbeta sequencing was performed on scalp tissue and on sorted CD4+ and CD8+ peripheral blood T cells from healthy controls and from patients with patchy or totalis/universalis alopecia areata. Scalp clonality was compared across normal scalp (n=4), patchy alopecia areata scalp (n=8), and alopecia totalis/universalis scalp (n=8). The RNA source kit depended on sample type: the PAXgene miRNA kit for fixed scalp, the miRNeasy kit for PBMCs, and the RNeasy kit for mouse skin. immunoSEQ multiplex PCR using 35 Vbeta forward primers and 13 Jbeta reverse primers was used to amplify TCRbeta CDR3 regions. Results and caveats for the whole study, not just this receptor: Compared with normal scalp, lesional scalp, particularly in alopecia totalis/universalis, had higher clonality and more expanded CD8+ clones, which suggests antigenic drive. Shared TCR sequences between patients were less evident than in mice, which may be partly attributable to HLA diversity in the patient population. Unlike mouse skin, which is dominated by gammadelta T cells, normal human skin has resident alphabeta T cells that are also sequenced, and this complicates analysis of the scalp TCR repertoire.

Cells from pooled mouse cutaneous lymph nodes were stained for CD4, CD8alpha, NKG2D, NKG2ACE and other markers and then sorted on a BD Influx. Specimen: CD4+ T cells sorted from a lymph node. The rearrangement combines TRBV5 with TRBJ2-2; the D gene is perhaps TRBD1, from 5 matching bases. This receptor was obtained from a C3H/HeJ mouse with alopecia areata. With respect to MHC, this strain carries the haplotype H2-k. The CDR3 reads CASSPTQGSTGQLYF. The covered CDR3 bases are TGTGCCAGCAGCCCCACTCAGGGAAGCACCGGG.